This is a list of T cell receptor beta chains from one sample in a study of T cells in localized non-small cell lung cancer. Some clones are missing from TCRdb's copy, which holds only in-frame ones; the method was immunoSEQ multiplex PCR. The sample yields around 100,000 clones, roughly 87% seen once. The sequencing here drew on peripheral blood, taken before any cancer treatment. The receptors originated from a man aged 35 to 70 with stage I squamous cell lung carcinoma. CDR3s include the opening cysteine and the closing phenylalanine or tryptophan. D genes are given only for firm matches. Clone size is not always given. Where it is, it says once, few, many or a class for expanded clones.

v_call	clone_size	j_call	d_call	cdr3_aa	cdr3_nt
TRBV4-2	NA	TRBJ1-2	NA	CASSHGLSEDYGYTF	TGTGCCAGCAGCCATGGACTGAGCGAGGACTATGGCTACACCTTC
TRBV9	NA	TRBJ2-5	NA	CASSVGLAKPRTWEQYF	TGTGCCAGCAGCGTGGGTCTGGCTAAGCCTAGGACGTGGGAGCAGTACTTC
TRBV18	NA	TRBJ2-7	NA	CASSTTGTYEQYF	TGTGCCAGCTCAACTACTGGAACCTACGAGCAGTACTTC
TRBV18	once	TRBJ1-4	NA	CASSPGGQREKLFF	TGTGCCAGCTCCCCGGGGGGCCAGCGTGAAAAACTGTTTTTT
TRBV18	NA	TRBJ1-3	TRBD1	CASSPDYRGGNTIYF	TGTGCCAGCTCACCGGACTACAGGGGCGGAAACACCATATATTTT
TRBV6-1	few	TRBJ1-6	TRBD1	CASSGQGRLNSPLHF	TGTGCCAGCAGTGGACAGGGGAGGTTGAATTCACCCCTCCACTTT
TRBV6-5	NA	TRBJ1-3	NA	CATSAAISGNTIYF	TGTGCCACCTCGGCGGCCATCTCTGGAAACACCATATATTTT
TRBV9	NA	TRBJ2-6	NA	CASSVAGTPSANVLTF	TGTGCCAGCAGCGTAGCCGGGACACCCTCCGCCAACGTCCTGACTTTC
TRBV4-1	NA	TRBJ1-6	NA	CASSRGGERNSPLHF	TGCGCCAGCAGTAGGGGAGGGGAACGTAATTCACCCCTCCACTTT
TRBV7-6	NA	TRBJ2-5	NA	CASSLVVRETQYF	TGTGCCAGCAGCTTAGTAGTGCGAGAGACCCAGTACTTC
TRBV30	NA	TRBJ1-6	NA	CAWRASRSPLHF	TGTGCCTGGAGGGCCTCGAGGTCACCCCTCCACTTT
TRBV5-4	NA	TRBJ2-1	TRBD2	CASSFGLAGEYNEQFF	TGTGCCAGCAGCTTCGGACTAGCGGGAGAGTACAATGAGCAGTTCTTC
TRBV9	NA	TRBJ2-3	TRBD2	CASRASGGPADTQYF	TGTGCCAGCAGGGCTAGCGGGGGTCCGGCAGATACGCAGTATTTT
TRBV7-3	NA	TRBJ2-1	TRBD2	CASSSHFGGVVNEQFF	TGTGCCAGCAGCTCCCACTTCGGGGGGGTTGTAAATGAGCAGTTCTTC
TRBV5-4	NA	TRBJ1-2	NA	CASSPKGGHYGYTF	TGTGCCAGCAGCCCAAAGGGGGGGCACTATGGCTACACCTTC
TRBV7-9	few	TRBJ1-1	NA	CASSQRGTEAFF	TGTGCCAGCAGCCAGAGAGGGACTGAAGCTTTCTTT
TRBV7-8	NA	TRBJ1-5	TRBD1	CASSPMGQGTSQPQHF	TGTGCCAGCAGCCCAATGGGACAGGGCACCAGTCAGCCCCAGCATTTT
TRBV12-5	NA	TRBJ1-1	NA	CASGLVPAGNMNTEAFF	TGTGCTAGTGGTTTGGTACCGGCGGGGAACATGAACACTGAAGCTTTCTTT
TRBV19	NA	TRBJ1-6	NA	CASSIEAGIGYNSPLHF	TGTGCCAGTAGTATAGAAGCGGGGATAGGATATAATTCACCCCTCCACTTT
TRBV19	NA	TRBJ2-7	TRBD1	CASSNTGALKQYF	TGTGCCAGTAGTAACACAGGGGCGTTGAAGCAGTACTTC
TRBV7-8	NA	TRBJ2-2	NA	CASSLGQNTGELFF	TGTGCCAGCAGCTTGGGACAGAACACCGGGGAGCTGTTTTTT
TRBV5-5	NA	TRBJ2-3	NA	CAYGPRGDTQYF	TGTGCCTACGGACCCCGAGGAGATACGCAGTATTTT
TRBV7-8	NA	TRBJ1-2	TRBD1	CASNGDRGLGYYGYTF	TGTGCCAGCAATGGGGACAGGGGGCTAGGTTACTATGGCTACACCTTC
TRBV5-6	NA	TRBJ2-5	TRBD2	CASSPGGRIQETQYF	TGTGCCAGCAGCCCGGGGGGGCGGATCCAAGAGACCCAGTACTTC
TRBV7-9	NA	TRBJ1-5	NA	CASSSIRGNQPQHF	TGTGCCAGCAGCTCTATCCGGGGGAATCAGCCCCAGCATTTT
TRBV7-9	few	TRBJ1-2	NA	CASSPPGIYGYTF	TGTGCCAGCAGCCCTCCGGGGATCTATGGCTACACCTTC
TRBV7-3	NA	TRBJ2-3	TRBD2	CASGTSGGTSTDTQYF	TGTGCCAGTGGGACTAGCGGGGGGACCAGCACAGATACGCAGTATTTT
TRBV10-3	once	TRBJ2-5	NA	CAISLGQETQYF	TGTGCCATCTCGCTTGGCCAAGAGACCCAGTACTTC
TRBV7-2	NA	TRBJ2-7	NA	CASSPGGSLYEQYF	TGTGCCAGCAGCCCAGGGGGGAGCCTCTACGAGCAGTACTTC
TRBV4-1	NA	TRBJ2-7	NA	CASSRGLTYEQYF	TGCGCCAGCAGCCGGGGACTTACCTACGAGCAGTACTTC
TRBV18	NA	TRBJ2-3	NA	CASQPQMEGGTDTQYF	TGTGCCAGTCAACCCCAGATGGAGGGGGGGACAGATACGCAGTATTTT
TRBV5-1	NA	TRBJ1-2	NA	CASSLGTNYGYTF	TGCGCCAGCAGCTTAGGTACTAACTATGGCTACACCTTC
TRBV7-2	NA	TRBJ2-5	TRBD2	CASSLVASGGVEETQYF	TGTGCCAGCAGCTTAGTGGCTAGCGGGGGGGTAGAAGAGACCCAGTACTTC
TRBV6-5	NA	TRBJ1-1	NA	CASSSLGAGHTEAFF	TGTGCCAGCAGCTCTCTGGGTGCAGGGCACACTGAAGCTTTCTTT
TRBV27	NA	TRBJ1-6	NA	CASSLYGTADNSPLHF	TGTGCCAGCAGTTTATATGGGACTGCTGATAATTCACCCCTCCACTTT
TRBV29-1	NA	TRBJ1-1	TRBD1	CSVRDRGYTEAFF	TGCAGCGTTCGAGACAGGGGTTACACTGAAGCTTTCTTT
TRBV7-6	NA	TRBJ1-3	NA	CASSPGGNTIYF	TGTGCCAGCAGCCCGGGGGGAAACACCATATATTTT
TRBV5-1	NA	TRBJ2-1	NA	CASSPQARSYEQFF	TGCGCCAGCAGCCCCCAGGCCCGTAGCTATGAGCAGTTCTTC
TRBV6-4	medium-sized	TRBJ1-6	NA	CASSDGLGGSPLHF	TGTGCCAGCAGTGACGGTTTAGGGGGTTCACCCCTCCACTTT
TRBV9	NA	TRBJ1-2	NA	CASSRDRQLYGYTF	TGTGCCAGCAGCAGGGACCGGCAACTCTATGGCTACACCTTC